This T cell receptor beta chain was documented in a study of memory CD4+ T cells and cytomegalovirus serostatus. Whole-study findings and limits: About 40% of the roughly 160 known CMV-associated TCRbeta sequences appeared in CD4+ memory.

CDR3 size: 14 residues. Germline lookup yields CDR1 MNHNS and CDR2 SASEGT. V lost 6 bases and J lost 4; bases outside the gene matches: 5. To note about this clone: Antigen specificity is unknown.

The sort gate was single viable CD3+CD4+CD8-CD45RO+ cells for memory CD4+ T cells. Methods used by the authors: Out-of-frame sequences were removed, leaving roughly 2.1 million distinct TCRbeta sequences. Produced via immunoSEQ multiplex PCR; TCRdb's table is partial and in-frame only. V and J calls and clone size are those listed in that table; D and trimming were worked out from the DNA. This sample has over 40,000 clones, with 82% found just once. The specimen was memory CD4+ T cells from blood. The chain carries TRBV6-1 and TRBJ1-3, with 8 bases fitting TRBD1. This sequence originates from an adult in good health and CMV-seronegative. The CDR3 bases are TGTGCCAGCAGGACGGGGACAGGAGGAAACACCATATATTTT. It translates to CASRTGTGGNTIYF.